These 30 T cell receptor beta chains came from one sample sequenced in a study of blood T cell repertoires in COVID-19. The method was immunoSEQ multiplex PCR; TCRdb's version includes in-frame clones alone and lacks a portion of them. The sample has a few hundred thousand clones, around 90% seen once. Sequenced input: peripheral blood. These receptors all stem from a middle-aged woman with COVID-19, enrolled during active disease.

The gene calls are TRBV15 and TRBJ2-1; 9 positions match TRBD1. This CDR3 is built from 16 residues. Germline V gene lookup returns CDR1 LNHNV and CDR2 YYDKDF (reference sequence). Trimming removed 3 bases from V and 1 base from J; junction bases left unmatched: 4. CDR3 loop: CATSRQTGGSYNEQFF. CDR3 nucleotides: TGTGCCACCAGCAGGCAGACAGGGGGATCCTACAATGAGCAGTTCTTC.

The rearrangement links TRBV30 to TRBJ2-2; D unclear. Germline V lookup: CDR1 GTSNPN, CDR2 SVGIG (reference sequence). Trimming removed 2 bases at V and 4 bases at J, with 5 bases between. The CDR3 has 12 residues. CDR3 DNA sequence: TGTGCCTGGAGTCTAACCACCGGGGAGCTGTTTTTT. It translates to CAWSLTTGELFF. Full variable domain (outside the CDR3, taken from reference TRBV30 and TRBJ2-2): SQTIHQWPATLVQPVGSPLSLECTVEGTSNPNLYWYRQAAGRGLQLLFYSVGIGQISSEVPQNLSASRPQDRQFILSSKKLLLSDSGFYLCAWSLTTGELFFGEGSRLTVL.

This chain uses TRBV5-8 with TRBJ1-2, with 9 bases identical to TRBD1. This CDR3 spans 14 amino acids. The ends lost 0 bases at V and 8 bases at J; junction bases unmatched: 5. Germline V gene lookup returns CDR1 SGHTS and CDR2 YDEGEE. This CDR3 is CASSLAGTGHGYTF. The CDR3 DNA is TGTGCCAGCAGCTTGGCCGGGACAGGGCACGGCTACACCTTC.

This clone was observed a handful of times. The gene calls are TRBV18 and TRBJ1-5, with D perhaps matching TRBD1 (5 bases). CDR1 is KGHSH and CDR2 is LQKENI in the germline V gene. V was pared by 3 bases and J by 5 bases, with 8 bases between. CDR3 size: 13 residues. The CDR3 loop is CASSPQGDQPQHF. The CDR3 DNA is TGTGCCAGCTCACCGCAGGGCGATCAGCCCCAGCATTTT.

The chain employs TRBV2 and TRBJ2-2; a possible D gene is TRBD1 (5 bases). This CDR3 region has 17 residues. The V gene's germline CDR1 is SNHLY and CDR2 FYNNEI. V gave up 4 bases and J gave up 3 bases, with 18 bases separating them. The DNA for the CDR3 is TGTGCCAGCAGTGTCCCCAGGGCAATACACGACACCGGGGAGCTGTTTTTT. It codes for CASSVPRAIHDTGELFF.

The chain carries TRBV5-1 and TRBJ1-1, with 7 bases fitting TRBD1. The length of the CDR3 is 14 residues. CDR1 and CDR2 from the germline V gene are SGHRS and YFSETQ. V was clipped by 5 bases and J by 4 bases; unmatched bases: 8. The CDR3 loop reads CASSRDRVGTEAFF. CDR3 nucleotides: TGCGCCAGCAGTCGCGACAGGGTCGGCACTGAAGCTTTCTTT.

This clone has only one observation. The chain uses TRBV5-4 and TRBJ1-4; unclear D gene. Germline V CDR1 and CDR2: SGHNT, YYREEE (reference sequence). This CDR3 has 15 amino acids. Between the trimmed V and J ends, which lost 0 bases and 7 bases, there was a span of 13 bases. The CDR3 DNA reads as TGTGCCAGCAGCTTGGGGGTTCAGGATGGTGAAAAACTGTTTTTT. Amino acids: CASSLGVQDGEKLFF.

The genes are TRBV7-2 and TRBJ2-3; the match to TRBD2 covers 8 bases. The CDR3 is 15 amino acids. Germline V lookup: CDR1 SGHTA, CDR2 FQGNSA. Unmatched junction bases numbered 3, after V lost 1 base and J lost 3 bases. The DNA for the CDR3 is TGTGCCAGCAGCTTAGTTAGCGGGGAGACAGATACGCAGTATTTT. Translation gives CASSLVSGETDTQYF.

The chain carries TRBV6-6 and TRBJ1-2; no reliable D call. The germline V gene has CDR1 MNHNY and CDR2 SVGAGI (reference sequence). There are 15 residues in the CDR3. Trimming left V 0 bases short and J 6 bases short, with 14 bases between. CDR3 coding DNA: TGTGCCAGCAGTTACTCAATAGGCTCGGGGAATGGCTACACCTTC. As protein: CASSYSIGSGNGYTF.

This clone was detected once. The chain combines TRBV6-4 with TRBJ2-1; possibly TRBD1 for D (5 bases). Germline CDR1 and CDR2: MRHNA and SNTAGT. The CDR3 contains 16 residues. Trimming removed 2 bases at V and 9 bases at J, with 20 bases between. The CDR3 sequence is CASSDATQGRRREQFF. CDR3 DNA: TGTGCCAGCAGTGACGCCACCCAGGGTAGGCGGCGTGAGCAGTTCTTC.

The sample holds one count of this clone. The chain uses TRBV5-1 and TRBJ2-1, with TRBD2 matching 11 bases. Trimming took 0 bases from V and 8 from J; bases not matched to a gene: 10. Germline loops: CDR1 SGHRS, CDR2 YFSETQ. The CDR3 covers 17 residues. CDR3 residues: CASSLELAGGLVDEQFF. As DNA, the CDR3 is TGCGCCAGCAGCTTGGAATTAGCGGGGGGGCTAGTTGATGAGCAGTTCTTC.

This sequence joins TRBV9 and TRBJ2-7; D is ambiguous. The CDR3 is 14 residues long. Germline CDR1 is SGDLS and CDR2 is YYNGEE. Trimming removed 2 bases at V and 0 bases at J, with 9 bases between. The CDR3 here is CASSVGASSYEQYF. In DNA form, the CDR3 reads TGTGCCAGCAGCGTGGGCGCGAGCTCCTACGAGCAGTACTTC.

The chain links TRBV18 to TRBJ1-2, with TRBD1 as a possible D gene (6 bases). This CDR3 has 14 residues. Germline assignment: CDR1 KGHSH and CDR2 LQKENI. Trimming pared 3 bases from V and 2 bases from J, leaving 10 bases between. The DNA for the CDR3 is TGTGCCAGCTCACCTAATCAGGGGAACTATGGCTACACCTTC. Protein sequence: CASSPNQGNYGYTF.

This clone was detected only once. The CDR3 DNA is TGTGCCAGTAGTATGCGCCAATCTGGAAACACCATATATTTT. This codes for CASSMRQSGNTIYF. The chain links TRBV19 to TRBJ1-3, with D unresolved. V lost 3 bases and J 1 base, leaving 7 bases between the germline ends. Germline loops: CDR1 LNHDA, CDR2 SQIVND (reference sequence). The CDR3 contains 14 residues.

The chain joins TRBV7-8 to TRBJ1-3; 7 positions match TRBD1. This CDR3 has 17 amino acids. Germline V CDR1 and CDR2: SGHVS, FQNEAQ. V dropped 5 bases and J dropped 0; count of bases not matched to a gene: 10. CDR3 amino acids: CASSPPRGQYSGNTIYF. The CDR3 region has the DNA TGTGCCAGCAGCCCCCCCCGGGGACAGTACTCTGGAAACACCATATATTTT.

The chain is built from TRBV5-4 and TRBJ2-5, with 11 bases fitting TRBD2. CDR1 SGHNT and CDR2 YYREEE come from the germline V gene (reference sequence). The V and J ends lost 1 base and 2 bases, in that order; junction bases with no gene match: 4. The CDR3 is 16 residues long. The CDR3 coding sequence is TGTGCCAGCAGCTTGCTGGGACTAGCGGAACAAGAGACCCAGTACTTC. This gives the protein CASSLLGLAEQETQYF.

The J gene is TRBJ2-2, the V gene TRBV18; D is uncertain. Trimming pared 3 bases from V and 7 bases from J, leaving 3 bases between. Germline lookup yields CDR1 KGHSH and CDR2 LQKENI. The CDR3 is 11 residues long. CDR3: CASSPLGELFF. For the CDR3, the DNA is TGTGCCAGCTCACCCCTCGGGGAGCTGTTTTTT.

This chain links TRBV27 with TRBJ1-2; D might be TRBD1 (5 bases). The CDR3 runs 13 residues. V dropped 6 bases and J dropped 8 bases, with 16 bases sitting between them. Germline V gene lookup returns CDR1 MNHEY and CDR2 SMNVEV (reference sequence). CDR3 loop: CASRGETAWGYTF. The CDR3 bases are TGTGCCAGCAGAGGAGAGACAGCATGGGGCTACACCTTC.

In its sample, this clone was seen a few times. V is TRBV11-2 and J is TRBJ2-2; D may be TRBD2 (6 bases). The CDR3 runs to 15 residues. Germline assignment: CDR1 SGHAT and CDR2 FQNNGV. The V end lost 5 bases, the J end lost 1 base, and 11 bases lay between the germline ends. The chain's CDR3 is CASSPGTRNTGELFF. In DNA form, the CDR3 reads TGTGCCAGCAGCCCCGGGACTCGGAACACCGGGGAGCTGTTTTTT.

This clone came up once. This chain connects TRBV27 to TRBJ1-1; D not certain. The CDR3 is 15 amino acids. Germline CDR1 reads MNHEY; CDR2 reads SMNVEV (reference sequence). Between the trimmed V and J ends, which lost 4 bases and 1 base, there was a span of 13 bases. CDR3 nucleotide sequence: TGTGCCAGCAGTTCCCCGACGGGATGGAACACTGAAGCTTTCTTT. This encodes CASSSPTGWNTEAFF.

This chain links TRBV20-1 with TRBJ1-4, with TRBD1 as a possible D gene (6 bases). V was trimmed by 3 bases and J by 7 bases, leaving 18 bases between them. From germline, CDR1 is DFQATT and CDR2 SNEGSKA (reference sequence). The CDR3 is 15 amino acids. The CDR3 DNA follows: TGCAGTGCTAGTTTTAAGACAGGTAGCATTGAAAAACTGTTTTTT. Translation gives CSASFKTGSIEKLFF.

The chain carries TRBV9 and TRBJ2-7; D gene ambiguous. CDR1 is SGDLS, CDR2 YYNGEE, per germline. Between the trimmed V and J ends, which lost 2 bases and 2 bases, there was a span of 14 bases. This CDR3 has 15 amino acids. Here the CDR3 reads CASSVTVIPPYEQYF. In nucleotides, the CDR3 is TGTGCCAGCAGCGTTACGGTTATCCCTCCCTACGAGCAGTACTTC.

The chain links TRBV18 to TRBJ2-2, with 9 bases fitting TRBD1. CDR1 and CDR2 (germline): KGHSH, LQKENI. V shed 6 bases, J shed 4 bases, and the junction held 9 bases outside the gene matches. The CDR3 covers 16 residues. The CDR3 loop is CASSPTGQGPTGELFF. The DNA for the CDR3 is TGTGCCAGCTCCCCTACGGGACAGGGACCCACCGGGGAGCTGTTTTTT.

V is TRBV4-3 and J is TRBJ1-3; a possible D gene is TRBD1 (5 bases). The CDR3 loop spans 15 amino acids. The V gene's germline CDR1 is LGHNA and CDR2 YSLEER. V dropped 0 bases and J dropped 2 bases, with 8 bases sitting between them. CDR3 sequence: CASSQETVPGNTIYF. DNA for the CDR3: TGCGCCAGCAGCCAAGAGACAGTCCCTGGAAACACCATATATTTT.

The chain employs TRBV25-1 and TRBJ2-1; D gene uncertain. Trimming cost V 3 bases and J 9 bases, with 12 bases left between them. Germline loops: CDR1 MGHDK, CDR2 SYGVNS. The CDR3 is 13 amino acids. CDR3 amino acids: CASSDSLTGEQFF. In nucleotides, the CDR3 is TGTGCCAGCAGTGATAGTCTCACTGGTGAGCAGTTCTTC.

The chain uses TRBV18 and TRBJ2-5; TRBD1 agrees at 7 bases. Per germline, CDR1 KGHSH and CDR2 LQKENI. The CDR3 sequence is 14 residues long. V shed 4 bases and J 4 bases; nucleotides not matched to a gene: 6. The CDR3 coding sequence is TGTGCCAGCTCACTAAAACAGGGGTCAGAGACCCAGTACTTC. Residues: CASSLKQGSETQYF.

The CDR3 here is CASSQGGFRPKNTEAFF. The CDR3, as DNA: TGCGCCAGCAGCCAAGGCGGCTTTAGGCCTAAGAACACTGAAGCTTTCTTT. The J gene is TRBJ1-1, the V gene TRBV4-1; no firm D call. V lost 1 base and J lost 1, with 16 bases in between. The CDR3 is 17 amino acids. CDR1 MGHRA and CDR2 YSYEKL come from the germline V gene.

This chain uses TRBV4-3 with TRBJ1-3; unclear D gene. V lost 3 bases and J 1 base, leaving 13 bases between the germline ends. The CDR3 runs to 16 residues. CDR1 is LGHNA, CDR2 YSLEER, per germline. The CDR3 coding sequence is TGCGCCAGCAGCCAGGAGTCCGGAAGATCTGGAAACACCATATATTTT. It encodes CASSQESGRSGNTIYF.

The rearrangement joins TRBV10-3 to TRBJ2-2, with TRBD1 matching 7 bases. CDR1 and CDR2 from the germline V gene are ENHRY and SYGVKD. The CDR3 covers 14 residues. The ends lost 6 bases at V and 4 bases at J; junction bases unmatched: 5. The CDR3 is CAISDRAGTGELFF. The CDR3 bases are TGTGCCATCAGCGACAGGGCGGGCACCGGGGAGCTGTTTTTT.

V gene TRBV19 combines with J gene TRBJ2-5, with D uncertain. The germline CDR1 and CDR2 sequences are LNHDA and SQIVND (reference sequence). V was clipped by 3 bases and J by 3 bases, with 11 bases between them. The CDR3 extends over 14 amino acids. The CDR3 spells CASSIHTLEETQYF. The DNA for the CDR3 is TGTGCCAGTAGTATCCACACGCTTGAAGAGACCCAGTACTTC.